The rows below give T cell receptor beta chains drawn from one sample of a study of metastatic and nonmetastatic thyroid tumors. TCRdb called clones again from the PCR reads with MiXCR. The table has 15,000 or so clones, 3.5% to 4.5% seen once. Specimen: tumor tissue. The origin of the receptors is a female donor with papillary thyroid cancer or a benign thyroid nodule (not recorded which). Some clones in this sample may be carry-over from other donors' samples. Each CDR3 is given with its conserved first and last residue. The D gene is left open where the match is weak. Expanded clones get a size class; other rows say once, few or many, or leave the size out.

v_call	d_call	j_call	clone_size	cdr3_nt	cdr3_aa
TRBV6-4	TRBD1	TRBJ2-3	-	TGTGCCAGCAGTGTTCAAGGGACAGGGGGCACAGATACGCAGTATTTT	CASSVQGTGGTDTQYF
TRBV9	-	TRBJ1-1	medium-sized	TGTGCCAGCAGCGTAGACAGGTTTAACACTGAAGCTTTCTTT	CASSVDRFNTEAFF
TRBV11-2	-	TRBJ2-6	-	TGTGCCAGCAGCTTAGTCACGGGCTCTGGGGCCAACGTCCTGACTTTC	CASSLVTGSGANVLTF
TRBV11-3	-	TRBJ2-7	-	TGTGCCAGCAGCTTAGATGGCGGTACCTACGAGCAGTACTTC	CASSLDGGTYEQYF
TRBV6-2/TRBV6-3	TRBD2	TRBJ2-3	many	TGTGCCAGCAGTTGGACTAGCGGGAGCACAGATACGCAGTATTTT	CASSWTSGSTDTQYF
TRBV2	-	TRBJ2-1	few	TGTGCCAGCACCCCCTTCTCTAGCGATGTTATTGAGCGGTTCTTC	CASTPFSSDVIERFF
TRBV12-3/TRBV12-4	TRBD2	TRBJ2-1	few	TGTGCCAGCAGTTTGGGACTAGCCCCAGGGAATGAGCAGTTCTTC	CASSLGLAPGNEQFF
TRBV6-1	TRBD1	TRBJ1-2	few	TGTGCCAGCAGCCCCCAGGGGGGTTCGTATGGCTACACCTTC	CASSPQGGSYGYTF
TRBV15	-	TRBJ1-1	-	TGTGCCACCAGCCGGACAGAAAACACTGAAGCTTTCTTT	CATSRTENTEAFF
TRBV2	-	TRBJ1-3	medium-sized	TGTGCCAGCAGACAACAGGGTGGGGGAAACACCATATATTTT	CASRQQGGGNTIYF
TRBV6-1	TRBD1	TRBJ1-1	few	TGTGCCAGCACCAGGGGGCTTGAAGCTTTCTTT	CASTRGLEAFF
TRBV20-1	-	TRBJ2-7	few	TGCAGCCCCTTTTCAGGCAGCTCCTACGAGCAGTACTTC	CSPFSGSSYEQYF
TRBV24-1	-	TRBJ1-2	few	TGTGCCACCAGTGATACAGGACGGTGGAATGGCTACACCTTC	CATSDTGRWNGYTF
TRBV12-3/TRBV12-4	-	TRBJ2-3	-	TGTGCCAGCAGCCCTGGGGGGAATACGCAGTATTTT	CASSPGGNTQYF
TRBV7-9	TRBD2	TRBJ2-1	few	TGTGCCAGCAGTCCCCCTCCACTAGCGGGGCTCTCCTACAATGAGCAGTTCTTC	CASSPPPLAGLSYNEQFF
TRBV6-1	-	TRBJ2-3	-	TGTGCCAGCAGTGGACAGGCCCACACAGATACGCAGTATTTT	CASSGQAHTDTQYF
TRBV6-4	-	TRBJ2-3	many	TGTGCCAGCAGTGACTCTCAAGGGGGCACAGATACGCAGTATTTT	CASSDSQGGTDTQYF
TRBV6-5	-	TRBJ2-6	few	TGTGCCAGCAGTTCGGGTGTTGGGGCCAACGTCCTGACTTTC	CASSSGVGANVLTF
TRBV28	TRBD1	TRBJ1-4	few	TGTGCCAGCAGTCCCGGGACAGGGTATGAAAAACTGTTTTTT	CASSPGTGYEKLFF
TRBV7-9	-	TRBJ1-4	many	TGTGCCAGCAGCCATTGGACCCACAAGCGGGATGAAAAACTGTTTTTT	CASSHWTHKRDEKLFF
TRBV2	TRBD1	TRBJ1-1	many	TGTGCCAGCAGTGCAATACAGGGGATGACTGAAGCTTTCTTT	CASSAIQGMTEAFF
TRBV24-1	TRBD2	TRBJ2-3	-	TGTGCCACCAGTGTCAGGACTAGCGGGAGTTTGACGCAGTATTTT	CATSVRTSGSLTQYF
TRBV6-1	TRBD1	TRBJ1-2	-	TGTGCCAGCAGGCGGACAGGGGAAGGCTACACCTTC	CASRRTGEGYTF
TRBV6-1	TRBD1	TRBJ1-2	few	TGTGCCAGCAGTCACCTGGACAGGGCTTATGGCTACACCTTC	CASSHLDRAYGYTF
TRBV27	TRBD1	TRBJ1-1	few	TGTGCCAGCAGTAAAGACAGGGTCGTCAACACTGAAGCTTTCTTT	CASSKDRVVNTEAFF
TRBV6-1	-	TRBJ2-7	few	TGTGCCAGCAGTGCTTACAGGAGCTCCTACGAGCAGTACTTC	CASSAYRSSYEQYF
TRBV6-5	-	TRBJ2-3	-	TGTGCCAGCAGTTACGATGGGGATACGCAGTATTTT	CASSYDGDTQYF
TRBV24-1	-	TRBJ2-1	-	TGTGCCACCAGTGATTCTCCGTCCAATGAGCAGTTCTTC	CATSDSPSNEQFF
TRBV5-1	-	TRBJ2-2	-	TGCGCCAGCAGCTTTGCACAGCCGACCGGGGAGCTGTTTTTT	CASSFAQPTGELFF
TRBV28	TRBD1	TRBJ2-6	few	TGTGCCAGCAGGATCCAGGGGGCTGGGGCCAACGTCCTGACTTTC	CASRIQGAGANVLTF
TRBV6-2/TRBV6-3	TRBD2	TRBJ2-3	-	TGTGCCAGCAGTGTGACGCTAGCGGCCACAGATACGCAGTATTTT	CASSVTLAATDTQYF
TRBV7-9	TRBD2	TRBJ2-7	few	TGTGCCAGCAGCTCCCAACGGGGGGACTCCTACGAGCAGTACTTC	CASSSQRGDSYEQYF
TRBV6-2/TRBV6-3	-	TRBJ2-1	-	TGTGCCAGCAAAAGTGGGTTCACGCGCTCCTCCTACAATGAGCAGTTCTTC	CASKSGFTRSSYNEQFF
TRBV10-3	-	TRBJ2-1	few	TGTGCCATCAGTGTAGAGACAGGATTCTACAATGAGCAGTTCTTC	CAISVETGFYNEQFF
TRBV6-1	-	TRBJ2-2	few	TGTGCCAGCAGGGTACTAGCCGACACCGGGGATCTGTTTTTT	CASRVLADTGDLFF
TRBV2	TRBD1	TRBJ1-1	-	TGTGCCAGCATAGACAGGGGAAAGACTGAAGCTTTCTTT	CASIDRGKTEAFF
TRBV19	TRBD2	TRBJ2-6	-	TGTGCCAGTAACAAGCGGGGATCAAACCCTGGGGCCAACGTCCTGACTTTC	CASNKRGSNPGANVLTF